This T cell receptor beta chain was identified in a study of cytomegalovirus exposure and HLA in healthy donors. Notes on the study in general: Later analysis suggested links between common viral pathogens and several top significant clusters.

Both 60 Vbeta primers and 13 Jbeta primers went into the PCR. Libraries were prepared by immunoSEQ multiplex PCR; TCRdb keeps only in-frame clonotypes and omits some of them. Counted here are over 70,000 clones, roughly 67% occurring once; the ten biggest clones make up approximately 21%. V lost 0 bases and J lost 9; bases outside the gene matches: 7. The germline CDR1 and CDR2 sequences are SGHRS and YFSETQ. This CDR3 is built from 15 residues. Regarding this clone: What it binds is not known.

Sequencing was done on a sample of PBMCs. This receptor was obtained from a woman in her fifties or sixties in good health and CMV-seropositive. This rearrangement joins TRBV5-1 to TRBJ2-1; 9 nucleotides align to TRBD1. For the CDR3, the DNA is TGCGCCAGCAGCTTGGAAGGACAGGGGATTCGTGAGCAGTTCTTC. This encodes CASSLEGQGIREQFF.